Below are 21 T cell receptor beta chains sequenced from a single sample in a study of T cell responses to AZD1222 COVID-19 vaccine (dated by TCRdb to the early 2020s). The sample's time point, from its label and the paper: baseline before first vaccination. Library preparation employed the immunoSEQ multiplex PCR assay. TCRdb retrieved this table from immuneACCESS and kept in-frame rearrangements only. Not all clones are present; in checked studies, unresolved V genes account for under half, and no reason is known for the remainder. For this sample the table gives about 140,000 clones, of which around 88% were detected only once. In total, the top ten clones hold approximately 3.5% of the sample. The sample in question was peripheral blood, obtained on day 0 of AZD1222 vaccination. All receptors derive from an adult in good health.

Only a few counts were recorded for this clone. The chain combines TRBV27 with TRBJ1-3; D may be TRBD1 (6 bases). The CDR3 is 15 amino acids. Germline-derived CDR1 and CDR2 are MNHEY and SMNVEV (reference sequence). V was pared by 5 bases and J by 0 bases, with 11 bases between. The chain's CDR3 is CASSAGARSGNTIYF. As DNA, the CDR3 is TGTGCCAGCAGTGCAGGGGCACGCTCTGGAAACACCATATATTTT.

The V and J genes are TRBV6-5 and TRBJ1-5; D is ambiguous. The CDR3 length is 14 residues. V lost 6 bases, J lost 1 base, and 10 bases lay in between. Germline V gene lookup returns CDR1 MNHEY and CDR2 SVGAGI. This CDR3 is CASSLDGSNQPQHF. CDR3 in DNA: TGTGCCAGCAGCCTGGACGGAAGCAATCAGCCCCAGCATTTT.

The J gene is TRBJ2-1, the V gene TRBV9; D gene ambiguous. The ends were cut back, 4 bases at V and 6 bases at J, with 17 bases in the middle. The germline CDR1 and CDR2 sequences are SGDLS and YYNGEE. The CDR3 consists of 15 residues. Here the CDR3 DNA reads TGTGCCAGCAGCTCAGGTCAGAGCCTGGGCAATGAGCAGTTCTTC. The encoded protein is CASSSGQSLGNEQFF.

This clone was picked up a small number of times. The rearrangement joins TRBV4-3 to TRBJ1-3, with D possibly matching TRBD1 (5 bases). Germline CDR1 is LGHNA and CDR2 is YSLEER. The CDR3 runs to 16 residues. V was trimmed by 2 bases and J by 2 bases, leaving 13 bases between them. The DNA for the CDR3 is TGCGCCAGCAGCCAAAGTAAGGGGAATCCTGGAAACACCATATATTTT. It yields the protein CASSQSKGNPGNTIYF.

This clone is a singleton in its sample. In nucleotides, the CDR3 is TGTGCCAGCAGCTCTAGGGTTACAGGGTACACTGAAGCTTTCTTT. Its translation: CASSSRVTGYTEAFF. The chain links TRBV7-8 to TRBJ1-1; D might be TRBD1 (6 bases). The germline gives CDR1 SGHVS, CDR2 FQNEAQ. The CDR3 totals 15 residues. Trimming took 4 bases from V and 3 from J, leaving 15 bases between them.

This chain links TRBV3-1 (or the pseudogene TRBV3-2) with TRBJ1-5; 7 bases align to TRBD1. With 4 bases clipped from V and 7 bases from J, the junction kept 4 bases outside the gene matches. Germline V CDR1 and CDR2: LGHDT, YNNKEL (reference sequence). The CDR3 extends over 13 amino acids. CDR3 sequence (DNA): TGTGCCAGCAGCCCGGACAGGTTACAGCCCCAGCATTTT. Its protein product is CASSPDRLQPQHF.

This chain uses TRBV4-3 with TRBJ2-3; no reliable D call. The CDR3 is made up of 15 amino acids. The V end lost 0 bases, the J end lost 5 bases, and 12 bases lay between the germline ends. The germline V gene has CDR1 LGHNA and CDR2 YSLEER. CDR3 DNA sequence: TGCGCCAGCAGCCAAGAGGTAGTAAGAATAGATACGCAGTATTTT. It codes for CASSQEVVRIDTQYF.

This clone was observed a few times. This chain uses TRBV10-3 with TRBJ2-1; D is unresolved. CDR1 is ENHRY and CDR2 is SYGVKD in the germline V gene. The CDR3 totals 14 residues. The V gene lost 6 bases and the J gene lost 4 bases, with 13 bases spanning the gap. The CDR3: CAISYSQIYNEQFF. The CDR3 DNA reads as TGTGCCATCAGCTATTCCCAAATTTACAATGAGCAGTTCTTC.

As for this clone: Other DNA sequences within the sample encode an identical CDR3. The V call is TRBV14, the J call TRBJ1-3, with D perhaps matching TRBD1 (5 bases). The CDR3 spans 14 residues. Germline values: CDR1 SGHDN, CDR2 FVKESK. Trimming cost V 1 base and J 4 bases, with 8 bases left between them. The CDR3 DNA reads TGTGCCAGCAGCCAAGGAGGGGCCGGAAACACCATATATTTT. This gives the protein CASSQGGAGNTIYF.

The chain couples TRBV10-3 to TRBJ1-2, with no clear D. The germline gives CDR1 ENHRY, CDR2 SYGVKD. Trimming cost V 2 bases and J 3 bases, with 4 bases left between them. This CDR3 region has 12 residues. The CDR3 here is CAISEADYGYTF. The CDR3 bases are TGTGCCATCAGTGAGGCAGACTATGGCTACACCTTC.

The chain carries TRBV7-2 and TRBJ2-7; D remains ambiguous. The germline gives CDR1 SGHTA, CDR2 FQGNSA. This CDR3 region has 12 residues. V lost 0 bases and J lost 7, with 7 bases in between. CDR3 loop: CASSLAYLEQYF. CDR3 coding DNA: TGTGCCAGCAGCTTAGCCTACCTGGAGCAGTACTTC.

This chain uses TRBV7-3 with TRBJ1-1, with TRBD1 matching over 9 bases. V was clipped by 5 bases and J by 1 base; unmatched bases: 5. The CDR3 extends over 15 amino acids. Germline loops: CDR1 SGHTA, CDR2 FQGTGA. DNA of the CDR3: TGTGCCAGCAGCCCGGACAGGGGAAGGAACACTGAAGCTTTCTTT. Its protein product is CASSPDRGRNTEAFF.

This chain links TRBV7-8 with TRBJ1-2; D unclear. This CDR3 has 13 residues. V dropped 2 bases and J dropped 8 bases, with 12 bases sitting between them. Germline V lookup: CDR1 SGHVS, CDR2 FQNEAQ. The CDR3 DNA reads TGTGCCAGCAGCTTACTCGGGCTGGGAGGCTACACCTTC. This encodes CASSLLGLGGYTF.

V and J are TRBV2 and TRBJ1-1; weak D call: TRBD1 (5 bases). V was shortened by 3 bases and J by 3 bases, with 8 bases between the two germline ends. The germline V gene has CDR1 SNHLY and CDR2 FYNNEI. The CDR3 loop spans 13 amino acids. CDR3: CASSDRVYTEAFF. For the CDR3, the DNA is TGTGCCAGCAGTGACAGGGTCTACACTGAAGCTTTCTTT.

The chain couples TRBV4-2 to TRBJ2-7, with TRBD1 matching over 7 bases. V lost 5 bases and J lost 4; bases outside the gene matches: 2. Germline V gives CDR1 LGHNA, CDR2 YNFKEQ. This CDR3 has 12 amino acids. CDR3 residues: CASSKGQYEQYF. The CDR3 nucleotides read TGTGCCAGCAGCAAGGGACAGTACGAGCAGTACTTC.

The V gene is TRBV6-5, the J gene TRBJ1-2, with 10 nucleotides matching TRBD1. The V gene's germline CDR1 is MNHEY and CDR2 SVGAGI. CDR3 length: 13 residues. V was pared by 7 bases and J by 4 bases, with 3 bases of the junction left unmatched. CDR3 sequence: CASKTGGFYGYTF. The CDR3 bases are TGTGCCAGCAAGACAGGGGGCTTCTATGGCTACACCTTC.

The J gene is TRBJ2-7, the V gene TRBV29-1; the D is unclear. Deletions cut 2 bases from V and 4 bases from J, with 15 bases between. The CDR3 is 14 amino acids. Germline CDR1 and CDR2: SQVTM and ANQGSEA. The CDR3 DNA reads as TGCAGCGTTGAACAATTTCAAAACTCTTACGAGCAGTACTTC. Translation gives CSVEQFQNSYEQYF.

The CDR3 loop is CASSPGTEEKLFF. The DNA of the CDR3 is TGTGCCAGCAGCCCCGGGACAGAGGAAAAACTGTTTTTT. The chain links TRBV5-4 to TRBJ1-4, with 7 bases identical to TRBD1. The ends lost 4 bases at V and 8 bases at J; junction bases unmatched: 5. The CDR3 is made up of 13 amino acids. The germline CDR1 and CDR2 sequences are SGHNT and YYREEE (reference sequence).

A remark on this clone: At one end the junction does not follow the germline gene, possibly because of a read error. V and J are TRBV19 and TRBJ1-2; D ambiguous. The CDR3 consists of 13 residues. In germline, CDR1 is LNHDA, CDR2 SQIVND (reference sequence). The CDR3 DNA sequence: TGTGCCAGTAGAAAGGTGATCAACTCTGGCTACACCTTC. Its translation is CASRKVINSGYTF.

This chain joins TRBV5-4 and TRBJ1-5; 10 bases align to TRBD1. The CDR3 covers 17 residues. After removal of 2 bases from V and 2 bases from J, the junction contained 7 bases not matched to a gene. Per germline, CDR1 SGHNT and CDR2 YYREEE (reference sequence). The CDR3, as DNA: TGTGCCAGCAGCTTATCCGGGACAGGGGTGCGCAATCAGCCCCAGCATTTT. It yields the protein CASSLSGTGVRNQPQHF.

This chain connects TRBV30 to TRBJ1-4, with D tentatively TRBD1 (5 bases). CDR1 and CDR2 (germline): GTSNPN, SVGIG (reference sequence). The CDR3 consists of 13 residues. The V end was cut by 3 bases, the J end by 11 bases, with 16 bases between. CDR3 sequence reads: CAWSVGPGTKLFF. In nucleotides, the CDR3 is TGTGCCTGGAGCGTGGGCCCCGGGACGAAACTGTTTTTT.